Listed here are 29 T cell receptor beta chains from one sample, sequenced in a study of blood T cell repertoires in COVID-19. Profiling relied on immunoSEQ multiplex PCR, and the TCRdb table lists in-frame clones only, not all of them. Among 230,000 or so clones, about 79% were seen once, and the ten largest hold 2% to 2.5%. Sequencing was carried out using peripheral blood. Every receptor here comes from a middle-aged man who had recovered from COVID-19.

This clone was observed a handful of times. This rearrangement joins TRBV5-1 to TRBJ2-2, with a weak D call TRBD2 (6 bases). This CDR3 comprises 15 residues. CDR1 and CDR2 (germline): SGHRS, YFSETQ. The ends were cut back, 5 bases at V and 2 bases at J, with 13 bases in the middle. This CDR3 is CASRVPGLNTGELFF. The CDR3 nucleotides read TGCGCCAGCAGAGTCCCGGGACTCAACACCGGGGAGCTGTTTTTT.

This clone was seen more than once but under ten times. The chain carries TRBV7-2 and TRBJ2-7; 10 bases align to TRBD2. With 4 bases clipped from V and 2 bases from J, the junction kept 5 bases outside the gene matches. This CDR3 region has 15 residues. In germline, CDR1 is SGHTA, CDR2 FQGNSA. The CDR3 DNA sequence: TGTGCCAGCAGCTGGGGGGGGACTAGCGCCTACGAGCAGTACTTC. The encoded protein is CASSWGGTSAYEQYF.

This clone was recorded a few times. This chain links TRBV27 with TRBJ2-2, with TRBD1 as a possible D gene (6 bases). V shed 5 bases and J shed 6 bases, with 10 bases lying between them. Per germline, CDR1 MNHEY and CDR2 SMNVEV (reference sequence). This CDR3 spans 13 amino acids. The CDR3 sequence is CASSPQGPGELFF. The CDR3 nucleotides are TGTGCCAGCAGTCCCCAGGGGCCCGGGGAGCTGTTTTTT.

This clone was detected a few times. The gene calls are TRBV19 and TRBJ2-2; D gene ambiguous. CDR1 and CDR2 from the germline V gene are LNHDA and SQIVND (reference sequence). This CDR3 has 15 residues. The ends were cut back, 3 bases at V and 1 base at J, with 9 bases in the middle. The CDR3 coding sequence is TGTGCCAGTAGTATGATGACGGGGAACACCGGGGAGCTGTTTTTT. It is translated as CASSMMTGNTGELFF.

The J gene is TRBJ1-1, the V gene TRBV3-1 (or the pseudogene TRBV3-2), with D perhaps matching TRBD1 (6 bases). The CDR3 is 13 residues long. V gave up 1 base and J gave up 6 bases, with 9 bases separating them. Germline lookup yields CDR1 LGHDT and CDR2 YNNKEL (reference sequence). CDR3 in DNA: TGTGCCAGCAGCCAAGTTGGGGGCGCTGAAGCTTTCTTT. Encoded protein: CASSQVGGAEAFF.

The chain links TRBV24-1 to TRBJ2-5; TRBD2 is a possible D gene (5 bases). Between the trimmed V and J ends, which lost 3 bases and 9 bases, there was a span of 13 bases. Germline CDR1 is KGHDR and CDR2 is SFDVKD. The CDR3 extends over 13 amino acids. CDR3 sequence reads: CATSDPRTRAQYF. CDR3 sequence (DNA): TGTGCCACCAGTGATCCCCGGACTCGGGCCCAGTACTTC.

This chain uses TRBV19 with TRBJ2-5; TRBD2 agrees at 11 bases. This CDR3 has 17 amino acids. Looked up from germline, CDR1 is LNHDA and CDR2 is SQIVND (reference sequence). The V segment lost 1 base and the J segment 3 bases; nucleotides outside the gene matches: 7. CDR3: CASSIVTSGGSEETQYF. The CDR3 DNA reads TGTGCCAGTAGTATAGTAACTAGCGGGGGATCAGAAGAGACCCAGTACTTC.

This clone was detected once. This chain uses TRBV11-2 with TRBJ1-2; 8 positions agree with TRBD1. J gave up 4 bases and V 7 bases, and 11 bases lay outside the gene matches. In germline, CDR1 is SGHAT, CDR2 FQNNGV. CDR3 length: 15 amino acids. CDR3 residues: CASNALRGRAYGYTF. DNA for the CDR3: TGTGCCAGCAACGCCCTCAGGGGGCGCGCCTATGGCTACACCTTC.

The CDR3 DNA reads as TGTGCCATCAGTCCTACTAGCGGGAGTTGGACAGATACGCAGTATTTT. It translates to CAISPTSGSWTDTQYF. V gene TRBV10-3 combines with J gene TRBJ2-3; the match to TRBD2 covers 11 bases. Germline V lookup: CDR1 ENHRY, CDR2 SYGVKD. The CDR3 sequence is 16 residues long. The V segment lost 5 bases and the J segment 3 bases; nucleotides outside the gene matches: 7.

The chain joins TRBV15 to TRBJ1-3, with D maybe TRBD1 (5 bases). This CDR3 is built from 16 residues. Germline V lookup: CDR1 LNHNV, CDR2 YYDKDF (reference sequence). V lost 3 bases and J 0 bases, leaving 12 bases between the germline ends. The DNA of the CDR3 is TGTGCCACCAGCAGCACACAGGCGAACTCTGGAAACACCATATATTTT. This translates into CATSSTQANSGNTIYF.

This rearrangement joins TRBV11-2 to TRBJ2-2; 10 bases line up with TRBD2. This CDR3 is 16 amino acids long. From germline, CDR1 is SGHAT and CDR2 FQNNGV. V was clipped by 5 bases and J by 4 bases; unmatched bases: 7. The DNA for the CDR3 is TGTGCCAGCAGCGCCGTACTAGCGGGATTCACCGGGGAGCTGTTTTTT. Its protein is CASSAVLAGFTGELFF. The entire variable domain, with the rest obtained from reference TRBV11-2 and TRBJ2-2, is as follows: EAGVAQSPRYKIIEKRQSVAFWCNPISGHATLYWYQQILGQGPKLLIQFQNNGVVDDSQLPKDRFSAERLKGVDSTLKIQPAKLEDSAVYLCASSAVLAGFTGELFFGEGSRLTVL.

The chain links TRBV21-1 to TRBJ2-1; the DNA was not used to check the table's D call, TRBD2. TRBV21-1 is annotated as a pseudogene. The CDR3 sequence is 17 residues long. CDR3 loop: CASSRPGLVFVGHEQFF. The CDR3 region has the DNA TGTGCCAGCAGCAGACCGGGACTAGTCTTTGTCGGTCATGAGCAGTTCTTC.

The chain has TRBV10-3 and TRBJ1-1; TRBD1 agrees at 8 bases. Unmatched junction bases numbered 2, after V lost 10 bases and J lost 1 base. Germline V gives CDR1 ENHRY, CDR2 SYGVKD. The length of the CDR3 is 12 residues. The CDR3, as DNA: TGTGCCAGTACAGGGGGGAACACTGAAGCTTTCTTT. Protein product: CASTGGNTEAFF.

J is TRBJ2-6 and V is TRBV9, with TRBD2 as a possible D gene (5 bases). The CDR3 is 14 amino acids. Germline CDR1 and CDR2: SGDLS and YYNGEE. V lost 6 bases and J 0 bases, leaving 7 bases between the germline ends. The CDR3 spells CASNRGSGANVLTF. CDR3 nucleotides: TGTGCCAGCAACCGGGGCTCTGGGGCCAACGTCCTGACTTTC.

The rearrangement links TRBV6-6 to TRBJ2-7; D not resolved. The V gene's germline CDR1 is MNHNY and CDR2 SVGAGI (reference sequence). Trimming removed 6 bases at V and 3 bases at J, with 18 bases between. This CDR3 is built from 15 residues. The CDR3 is CASSGTAFPSYEQYF. CDR3 coding DNA: TGTGCCAGCAGCGGAACAGCCTTTCCAAGCTACGAGCAGTACTTC.

The V and J genes are TRBV7-2 and TRBJ1-1, with 10 bases aligning to TRBD1. The germline CDR1 and CDR2 sequences are SGHTA and FQGNSA. V lost 3 bases and J lost 8; bases outside the gene matches: 15. The CDR3 sequence is 17 residues long. CDR3 in DNA: TGTGCCAGCAGCTTGAAGTTTCGGGACAGGGGAAATTCCGAAGCTTTCTTT. Translating gives CASSLKFRDRGNSEAFF.

V usage is TRBV19 and J usage is TRBJ1-5, with D tentatively TRBD1 (5 bases). CDR1 LNHDA and CDR2 SQIVND come from the germline V gene (reference sequence). CDR3 size: 14 residues. V gave up 7 bases and J gave up 4 bases, with 14 bases separating them. The CDR3 nucleotides are TGTGCCAGTAATCCGGGACTGGGAAATCAGCCCCAGCATTTT. Translating it yields CASNPGLGNQPQHF.

V usage is TRBV6-2 or TRBV6-3 and J usage is TRBJ1-2; D is unresolved. Germline CDR1 and CDR2: MNHEY and SVGEGT. The CDR3 spans 11 residues. V lost 2 bases and J lost 5, with 3 bases in between. CDR3 loop: CASSYAYGYTF. In nucleotides, the CDR3 is TGTGCCAGCAGTTACGCGTATGGCTACACCTTC.

This clone was found once. In nucleotides, the CDR3 is TGTGCCAGCAGTCAATGGGACAGGGGGTCCGCCCTCCACTTT. It translates to CASSQWDRGSALHF. V gene TRBV27 combines with J gene TRBJ1-6; 11 bases fit TRBD1. The CDR3 spans 14 residues. From germline, CDR1 is MNHEY and CDR2 SMNVEV (reference sequence). V dropped 5 bases and J dropped 14; count of bases not matched to a gene: 8.

The chain carries TRBV29-1 and TRBJ1-1; D gene uncertain. V lost 4 bases, J lost 3 bases, and 6 bases lay in between. Per germline, CDR1 SQVTM and CDR2 ANQGSEA. CDR3 length equals 11 residues. CDR3 protein: CSVVSHTEAFF. The CDR3, as DNA: TGCAGCGTTGTATCCCACACTGAAGCTTTCTTT.

V usage is TRBV29-1 and J usage is TRBJ1-1; possible D gene TRBD1, 5 bases. The CDR3 sequence is 14 residues long. CDR1 and CDR2 (germline): SQVTM, ANQGSEA. V shed 3 bases and J shed 2 bases, with 13 bases lying between them. This CDR3 reads CSVDPGLGNTEAFF. For the CDR3, the DNA is TGCAGCGTTGACCCGGGACTGGGAAACACTGAAGCTTTCTTT.

V and J are TRBV6-5 and TRBJ1-2, with D hard to call. The CDR3 extends over 14 amino acids. The V gene's germline CDR1 is MNHEY and CDR2 SVGAGI. Trimming stripped 5 bases from V and 4 bases from J, with 14 bases between. For the CDR3, the DNA is TGTGCCAGCAGTCGAGGGCGGGCTTCCTATGGCTACACCTTC. It encodes CASSRGRASYGYTF.

J is TRBJ2-7 and V is TRBV11-2; a possible D gene is TRBD1 (5 bases). The CDR3 sequence is 16 residues long. The germline V gene has CDR1 SGHAT and CDR2 FQNNGV. The V end lost 5 bases, the J end lost 7 bases, and 24 bases lay between the germline ends. Written as DNA, the CDR3 is TGTGCCAGCAGCCGTGCGGTGCAACAGGCCCACGGAGAGCAGTACTTC. It translates to CASSRAVQQAHGEQYF.

The rearrangement uses TRBV4-3 and TRBJ2-3; 7 bases match TRBD2. Unmatched junction bases numbered 9, after V lost 0 bases and J lost 6 bases. The germline gives CDR1 LGHNA, CDR2 YSLEER. This CDR3 region has 16 residues. The CDR3 loop reads CASSQDRKGGSDTQYF. CDR3 coding DNA: TGCGCCAGCAGCCAAGATCGAAAGGGCGGGAGCGATACGCAGTATTTT.

This clone was counted a single time. The rearrangement links TRBV30 to TRBJ2-5, with 12 bases fitting TRBD2. Trimming at V came to 5 bases and at J to 4 bases, leaving 2 bases not matched to a gene. The CDR3 has 13 residues. Germline V gene data show CDR1 as GTSNPN and CDR2 as SVGIG (reference sequence). The CDR3 sequence is CAWGGLAGETQYF. The CDR3 DNA follows: TGTGCCTGGGGGGGACTAGCGGGAGAGACCCAGTACTTC.

The V gene is TRBV3-1 (or the pseudogene TRBV3-2), the J gene TRBJ2-3; maybe TRBD2 (6 bases). Looked up from germline, CDR1 is LGHDT and CDR2 is YNNKEL (reference sequence). The ends were cut back, 4 bases at V and 5 bases at J, with 16 bases in the middle. The CDR3 covers 15 residues. For the CDR3, the DNA is TGTGCCAGCAGCCCCTCGACTAGAGGGCAAGATACGCAGTATTTT. Encoded protein: CASSPSTRGQDTQYF.

The gene calls are TRBV5-1 and TRBJ2-3; 9 bases align to TRBD2. Trimming took 3 bases from V and 5 from J; bases not matched to a gene: 4. Germline lookup yields CDR1 SGHRS and CDR2 YFSETQ. The CDR3 extends over 14 amino acids. As DNA, the CDR3 is TGCGCCAGCAGCTCTAGCGGGGATTTAGATACGCAGTATTTT. Translating gives CASSSSGDLDTQYF.

The chain employs TRBV12-3 or TRBV12-4 and TRBJ2-7, with 9 bases identical to TRBD1. V lost 7 bases to trimming and J lost 3 bases; unmatched junction nucleotides: 4. The CDR3 is made up of 13 amino acids. CDR3 protein: CASTPGQGYEQYF. The CDR3 nucleotides read TGTGCCAGCACCCCGGGACAGGGCTACGAGCAGTACTTC.

This chain links TRBV7-2 with TRBJ2-3, with 12 nucleotides matching TRBD2. The CDR3 covers 16 residues. Germline lookup yields CDR1 SGHTA and CDR2 FQGNSA. V was clipped by 3 bases and J by 5 bases; unmatched bases: 6. The CDR3 sequence is CASSLRLAGVGDTQYF. CDR3 nucleotide sequence: TGTGCCAGCAGCTTGCGACTAGCGGGGGTGGGAGATACGCAGTATTTT. The full variable domain, completed using reference TRBV7-2 and TRBJ2-3, is GAGVSQSPSNKVTEKGKDVELRCDPISGHTALYWYRQSLGQGLEFLIYFQGNSAPDKSGLPSDRFSAERTGGSVSTLTIQRTQQEDSAVYLCASSLRLAGVGDTQYFGPGTRLTVL.